This section outlines one T cell receptor beta chain sequence together with its context. The antigen remains unidentified. This likely comes from a read error, as the CDR3 has no conserved phenylalanine or tryptophan at its end. The germline gives CDR1 LGHNA, CDR2 YNFKEQ. The CDR3 sequence is 19 residues long. Unsorted bulk tissue, roughly 20-32 mg of it, served as the source for co-extraction of RNA and DNA. These data belong to a study of tumor-infiltrating lymphocytes in primary liver carcinoma. Background on the study: The study enrolled male and female patients aged 30 to 69 years.

Production of TCR beta cDNA used 500 ng total RNA together with a constant-region primer. Three nested multiplex PCR rounds of slightly modified ARM-PCR generated TCR beta libraries. For around 9 cycles apiece, the opening two PCR rounds ran with TRBV1-TRBV30 forward primers and a C-beta reverse primer. Via MiXCR, TCRdb re-called the multiplex PCR reads, giving one row per CDR3 protein. The data contain just under 45,000 distinct CDR3 sequences, approximately 70% of them singletons. Whole-study results and caveats: Tumor tissue displayed a significantly greater top-250-clone fraction than blood (p = 0.039).

The receptor was isolated from a man aged 35 to 55 with primary liver carcinoma and hepatitis B virus infection. This rearrangement joins TRBV4-2 to TRBJ2-5; 12 nucleotides align to TRBD2. What was sequenced was liver tumor tissue from sampling region 2. The subset was: tumor region T2, inferior pole. CDR3: CVSSLGGSSGRASQETQYL. CDR3 DNA sequence: TGTGTCAGCAGCCTCGGGGGATCTAGCGGGAGGGCCAGCCAGGAGACCCAGTACTTA.